The T cell receptor (beta chain) under discussion was sequenced for a study of cytomegalovirus exposure and HLA in healthy donors. PCR primers comprised 60 Vbeta and 13 Jbeta primers. The repertoire was sequenced with immunoSEQ multiplex PCR; TCRdb's copy has only in-frame clones and lacks some. This repertoire shows about 120,000 clones, roughly 78% found once; its top ten account for 8.9%. The CDR3 extends over 12 amino acids. V was pared by 3 bases and J by 7 bases, with 10 bases between. Germline-derived CDR1 and CDR2 are SEHNR and FQNEAQ (reference sequence). Sequencing used PBMCs. The source is a man younger than 45 in good health and CMV-seropositive. The chain has TRBV7-9 and TRBJ2-7; unclear D gene. CDR3 sequence (DNA): TGTGCCAGCAGCTTCACCCTGGAGGAGCAGTACTTC. Amino acids: CASSFTLEEQYF.